This TCR beta chain comes out of a study of CD8+CD57+ T cells in acquired aplastic anemia. Study background: The DNA of sorted CD4+ and CD8+ cells averaged 3.2 ug. Study results and caveats: Some 31 shared CD8+ CDR3s appeared highly expressed within patients' immunodominant clones. Patients were compared with controls for CD8+ Simpson's diversity, and no significant difference emerged.

The table lists this clonotype with many counts. Its antigen is currently unknown. Genomic DNA acted as the template from which TCR beta VDJ combination and CDR3 sequence profiling were carried out. TCRdb re-analysed the reads in MiXCR, keeping a single row per CDR3 protein. Among about 160,000 distinct CDR3 sequences, around half were seen once, and the ten largest hold approximately 3%. Selection for sequencing was limited to patients who had shown CD8+CD57+ cell expansion by flow cytometry. Severe acquired aplastic anemia was present in all patients. The CDR3 totals 13 residues. V shed 8 bases, J shed 5 bases, and the junction held 5 bases outside the gene matches. Per the germline V gene, CDR1 is SGHTA and CDR2 is FQGNSA.

This chain uses TRBV7-2 with TRBJ1-4; 7 bases map to TRBD1. The source of this sequence is a human donor with aplastic anemia. The sequencing input was sorted CD4+, CD8+, or CD8+CD57+ T cells (not recorded which) from PBMCs. CDR3 nucleotide sequence: TGTGCCAGCTCGGGACAGCTAAATGAAAAACTGTTTTTT. It specifies CASSGQLNEKLFF.